The 16 T cell receptor beta chains listed next were all sequenced from one sample in a study of T cell repertoires in cytomegalovirus infection. These receptors' targets are unknown. TCRdb passed the reads through MiXCR, listing each CDR3 protein once. Altogether some 940,000 distinct CDR3 sequences are present, around 32% being singletons, with the ten largest covering around an eighth. Sequencing was performed on cultured CD8+ T cells from PBMCs, taken from culture after CMV antigen stimulation. The receptors stem from a human donor in good health (CMV status not recorded). Some clones in this sample may be carry-over from other donors' samples.

The sample holds many counts of this clonotype. The chain has TRBV12-3 or TRBV12-4 and TRBJ2-1; the D gene is possibly TRBD2 (5 bases). V was cut by 4 bases and J by 3 bases, with 10 bases left in between. This CDR3 comprises 14 residues. CDR3: CASSSSSNYNEQFF. DNA of the CDR3: TGTGCCAGCAGTTCTTCTAGCAACTACAATGAGCAGTTCTTC.

This clonotype showed up many times. The chain joins TRBV7-8 to TRBJ2-1, with D possibly called TRBD1 or TRBD2 (6 bases each). Deletions cut 5 bases from V and 3 bases from J, with 11 bases between. The germline V gene has CDR1 SGHVS and CDR2 FQNEAQ. CDR3 size: 14 residues. CDR3 residues: CASSQQGGYNEQFF. Here the CDR3 DNA reads TGTGCCAGCAGCCAACAGGGAGGCTACAATGAGCAGTTCTTC.

This chain connects TRBV9 to TRBJ1-1; D may be TRBD1 (5 bases). The CDR3 sequence is 14 residues long. The V end was cut by 0 bases, the J end by 5 bases, with 11 bases between. CDR1 and CDR2 (germline): SGDLS, YYNGEE. CDR3 bases: TGTGCCAGCAGCGTAGCGGGGGACGCAACTGAAGCTTTCTTT. Translation: CASSVAGDATEAFF.

This clonotype was detected a few times. V gene TRBV7-9 combines with J gene TRBJ2-2, with unresolved D. CDR1 is SEHNR and CDR2 is FQNEAQ in the germline V gene (reference sequence). Trimming stripped 1 base from V and 4 bases from J, with 10 bases between. The CDR3 has 15 residues. CDR3 coding DNA: TGTGCCAGCAGCTTAGATAACAGACCCACCGGGGAGCTGTTTTTT. This encodes CASSLDNRPTGELFF.

This chain links TRBV20-1 with TRBJ2-3, with TRBD2 identical over 7 bases. CDR1 is DFQATT and CDR2 is SNEGSKA in the germline V gene (reference sequence). J was trimmed by 5 bases and V by 5 bases; bases with no gene match: 7. The CDR3 sequence is 13 residues long. CDR3 residues: CSARAWGGDTQYF. The CDR3 nucleotides are TGCAGTGCTCGGGCCTGGGGGGGAGATACGCAGTATTTT.

V usage is TRBV6-5 and J usage is TRBJ2-2; 7 nucleotides match TRBD1. Trimming removed 6 bases from V and 4 bases from J; junction bases left unmatched: 5. The CDR3 spans 14 residues. Per the germline V gene, CDR1 is MNHEY and CDR2 is SVGAGI. The CDR3 protein is CASRQGSLTGELFF. CDR3 bases: TGTGCCAGCAGACAGGGGTCCCTCACCGGGGAGCTGTTTTTT.

The rearrangement links TRBV19 to TRBJ1-2; D is possibly TRBD1 (5 bases). V was clipped by 8 bases and J by 7 bases, with 11 bases between them. The CDR3 is 11 amino acids. Germline-derived CDR1 and CDR2 are LNHDA and SQIVND (reference sequence). In DNA, the CDR3 is TGTGCCAGTGGGACGGAGGCTGGCTACACCTTC. Protein product: CASGTEAGYTF.

This clonotype was detected only a few times. This chain uses TRBV2 with TRBJ1-5; weak D call: TRBD1 (5 bases). Trimming removed 6 bases from V and 6 bases from J, with 18 bases in between. The germline CDR1 and CDR2 sequences are SNHLY and FYNNEI. The CDR3 totals 15 residues. The CDR3 sequence is CASRGPRESFQPQHF. The DNA for the CDR3 is TGTGCCAGCAGGGGACCCAGGGAGAGTTTTCAGCCCCAGCATTTT.

The rearrangement links TRBV15 to TRBJ1-6; unclear D gene. This CDR3 contains 16 residues. CDR1 and CDR2 from the germline V gene are LNHNV and YYDKDF (reference sequence). Between the trimmed V and J ends, which lost 0 bases and 7 bases, there was a span of 13 bases. In nucleotides, the CDR3 is TGTGCCACCAGCAGAGATAGAAGGGATCAAAATTCACCCCTCCACTTT. It yields the protein CATSRDRRDQNSPLHF.

This clonotype was detected only a few times. The chain combines TRBV27 with TRBJ2-7; D is ambiguous. Germline CDR1 reads MNHEY; CDR2 reads SMNVEV (reference sequence). V dropped 5 bases and J dropped 0 bases, with 8 bases sitting between them. CDR3 size: 13 residues. The CDR3 region is CASSLIPSYEQYF. For the CDR3, the DNA is TGTGCCAGCAGTCTAATTCCCTCCTACGAGCAGTACTTC.

This clonotype was observed a handful of times. This chain connects TRBV19 to TRBJ1-2, with a possible D match to TRBD1 (5 bases). CDR1 is LNHDA and CDR2 is SQIVND in the germline V gene (reference sequence). The CDR3 runs 16 residues. Trimming pared 0 bases from V and 0 bases from J, leaving 11 bases between. The CDR3 reads CASSIDRETANYGYTF. The DNA of the CDR3 is TGTGCCAGTAGTATAGATCGGGAGACAGCTAACTATGGCTACACCTTC.

This clonotype showed up many times. The chain joins TRBV3-1 to TRBJ1-3; TRBD1 is a possible D gene (6 bases). CDR1 and CDR2 from the germline V gene are LGHDT and YNNKEL (reference sequence). V dropped 4 bases and J dropped 0 bases, with 13 bases sitting between them. The CDR3 is 16 amino acids. The DNA of the CDR3 is TGTGCCAGCAGCCCTCGACAGGCCTACTCTGGAAACACCATATATTTT. As protein: CASSPRQAYSGNTIYF.

This clonotype turned up a few times. This chain joins TRBV27 and TRBJ1-2; D is ambiguous. Per germline, CDR1 MNHEY and CDR2 SMNVEV (reference sequence). This CDR3 contains 13 residues. Trimming cost V 5 bases and J 6 bases, with 13 bases left between them. In DNA, the CDR3 is TGTGCCAGCAGTGATACTCTTTTCCATGGCTACACCTTC. Amino acid sequence: CASSDTLFHGYTF.

The gene calls are TRBV6-1 and TRBJ1-1; 7 bases align to TRBD1. Trimming took 2 bases from V and 1 from J; bases not matched to a gene: 4. Germline CDR1 MNHNS, CDR2 SASEGT. The CDR3 consists of 15 residues. Here the CDR3 DNA reads TGTGCCAGCAGTGAATTTCGGACAGGGAACACTGAAGCTTTCTTT. Protein: CASSEFRTGNTEAFF.

The genes are TRBV6-8 and TRBJ2-1; TRBD1 might be the D (6 bases). V was trimmed by 5 bases and J by 2 bases, leaving 13 bases between them. There are 15 residues in the CDR3. Looked up from germline, CDR1 is MNHGY and CDR2 is SAAAGT. The CDR3 sequence is CASSRGGVPYNEQFF. In DNA, the CDR3 is TGTGCCAGCAGTCGAGGGGGAGTACCCTACAATGAGCAGTTCTTC.

The chain links TRBV11-2 to TRBJ1-4; D is uncertain. Per germline, CDR1 SGHAT and CDR2 FQNNGV. CDR3 length: 15 residues. V was clipped by 0 bases and J by 5 bases, with 10 bases between them. DNA of the CDR3: TGTGCCAGCAGCTTAGAGAGGCAGGAGAATGAAAAACTGTTTTTT. Translated: CASSLERQENEKLFF.